This is a list of T cell receptor beta chains from one sample in a study of CD8 T cells in Susac syndrome. From the immunoSEQ multiplex PCR reads, TCRdb called clonotypes with MiXCR, one entry per CDR3 protein. The sample lists under 20,000 distinct CDR3 sequences, approximately 95% occurring once. The sequencing sample was made of CD8+ T cells from PBMCs. These receptors all stem from a human donor in good health. CDR3s include the opening cysteine and the closing phenylalanine or tryptophan. A D gene is named only where the DNA matches it firmly. The size entry is marked missing in some rows and otherwise reads once, few, many or a size class.

D	size	V	J	DNA	CDR3
.	.	TRBV3-1	TRBJ2-5	TGTGCCAGCAGCCAAGACCCCTTGAGGGGGGCGGAGGAGACCCAGTACTTC	CASSQDPLRGAEETQYF
.	.	TRBV19	TRBJ1-5	TGTGCCAGTAGTATAACAGGATATAGCAATCAGCCCCAGCATTTT	CASSITGYSNQPQHF
TRBD2	once	TRBV4-3	TRBJ2-1	TGCGCCAGCAGCCAAGATGGAGTAGCGGGAGGGCCCAGCTCCTACAATGAGCAGTTCTTC	CASSQDGVAGGPSSYNEQFF
.	.	TRBV24-1	TRBJ2-2	TGTGCCACCAGTGATTTCATTGACACCGGGGAGCTGTTTTTT	CATSDFIDTGELFF
.	.	TRBV4-1	TRBJ2-1	TGCGCCAGCAGCCAAGGGTTCGGCCTGGCGGATATTAAGTTCTTC	CASSQGFGLADIKFF
.	.	TRBV7-3	TRBJ2-5	TGTGCCAGCAGCTTAGTGGGTGAAGAGACCCAGTACTTC	CASSLVGEETQYF
.	.	TRBV28	TRBJ2-2	TGTGCCAGCAGTTTATACCGCGGTCGGTCCGGGGAGCTGTTTTTT	CASSLYRGRSGELFF
.	.	TRBV29-1	TRBJ2-7	TGCAGCGTTGAAGTCGCAGGCGGGGCGAACTACGAGCAGTACTTC	CSVEVAGGANYEQYF
.	.	TRBV18	TRBJ2-7	TGTGCCAGCTCACCATGGGACACCTACGAGCAGTACTTC	CASSPWDTYEQYF
TRBD1	.	TRBV27	TRBJ2-4	TGTGCCAGCAGTCCCCGACAGGGGGCTGTTAAGAACATTCAGTACTTC	CASSPRQGAVKNIQYF
.	.	TRBV7-8	TRBJ2-3	TGTGCCAGCAGCTCGGGCCAAACGGGGGTGACAGATACGCAGTATTTT	CASSSGQTGVTDTQYF
.	.	TRBV7-6	TRBJ2-7	TGTGCCAGCAGCCCCGGGGCTGGGTCCCACGAGCAGTACTTC	CASSPGAGSHEQYF
.	.	TRBV7-9	TRBJ2-5	TGTGCCAGCAGCTCGGCTCACCCCCGGGAGACCCAGTACTTC	CASSSAHPRETQYF
TRBD2	.	TRBV24-1	TRBJ2-7	TGTGCCACCAGTACCCAGGGGACTAGCGGCTACGAGCAGTACTTC	CATSTQGTSGYEQYF
.	.	TRBV27	TRBJ2-7	TGTGCCAGCAGTTTATGGTTCGGGAGCTCCTACGAGCAGTACTTC	CASSLWFGSSYEQYF
.	.	TRBV27	TRBJ1-5	TGTGCCAGCAGTTTAATTCGGGATCAGCCCCAGCATTTT	CASSLIRDQPQHF
TRBD1	.	TRBV20-1	TRBJ1-1	TGCAGTGCTAGAGGACAGGGGGCTGGTGAACCTTTCTTT	CSARGQGAGEPFF
TRBD2	.	TRBV23-1	TRBJ2-3	TGCGCCAGCAGTCAACCCCGTCTGCGACGGGAGGCAACCACAGATACGCAGTATTTT	CASSQPRLRREATTDTQYF
.	.	TRBV2	TRBJ2-4	TGTGCCAGCATGAGGCGGAACGAAAACATTCAGTACTTC	CASMRRNENIQYF
.	.	TRBV29-1	TRBJ2-2	TGCAGCGTGGATTCGTGGGGTTCAAACACCGGGGAGCTGTTTTTT	CSVDSWGSNTGELFF
.	.	TRBV28	TRBJ2-1	TGTGCCAGCACCCGAATCTCCTACAATGAGCAGTTCTTC	CASTRISYNEQFF
TRBD1	.	TRBV5-6	TRBJ1-2	TGTGCCAGCAGCCCGACCCCGGGACAGGGTTTGGTTGGCTACACCTTC	CASSPTPGQGLVGYTF
.	.	TRBV12-3/TRBV12-4	TRBJ2-3	TGTGCCAGCAGTTTGTTGGGGCCGGCGCTTCGGGATACGCAGTATTTT	CASSLLGPALRDTQYF
.	.	TRBV9	TRBJ2-7	TGTGCCAGCAGCGCCGGGGGCGGGAGTCACTACGAGCAGTACTTC	CASSAGGGSHYEQYF
TRBD2	.	TRBV23-1	TRBJ2-3	TGCGCCAGCAGTCCCGCGGGACTAGCGGGAGGGTGGGGCACAGATACGCAGTATTTT	CASSPAGLAGGWGTDTQYF
.	.	TRBV12-3/TRBV12-4	TRBJ2-7	TGTGCCAGCAGTCCTAGAGAAGGAGAGTACGAGCAGTACTTC	CASSPREGEYEQYF
.	.	TRBV4-2	TRBJ1-5	TGTGCCAGCAGCCAAGATGGGCAGGGAGGTCAGCCCCAGCATTTT	CASSQDGQGGQPQHF
TRBD2	.	TRBV29-1	TRBJ2-5	TGCAGCGTTGATGGACTAGCGGGAGGGGCAGAGACCCAGTACTTC	CSVDGLAGGAETQYF
.	.	TRBV6-1	TRBJ2-1	TGTGCCAGCAGTGAACTCGCAGGGTTCTACAATGAGCAGTTCTTC	CASSELAGFYNEQFF
.	.	TRBV12-3/TRBV12-4	TRBJ2-3	TGTGCCAGCAGTACGATGGGCGGGCGGTCAGATACGCAGTATTTT	CASSTMGGRSDTQYF
.	.	TRBV13	TRBJ2-2	TGTGCCAGCAGCTTCATGACCGGGGAGCTGTTTTTT	CASSFMTGELFF
TRBD1	.	TRBV15	TRBJ1-5	TGTGCCACCAGCAGAGATACGGGACAGGTCGAACCGCCCCAGCATTTT	CATSRDTGQVEPPQHF
TRBD2	.	TRBV20-1	TRBJ2-7	TGCAGTGCTAGAGAACTAGCGGGGATACCCTACGAGCAGTACTTC	CSARELAGIPYEQYF
.	.	TRBV6-5	TRBJ1-5	TGTGCCAGCAGTTACCTAGACACAAGCAATCAGCCCCAGCATTTT	CASSYLDTSNQPQHF
TRBD1	once	TRBV28	TRBJ1-1	TGTGCCAGCAGTTTATTTACAGGGGGGAACACTGAAGCTTTCTTT	CASSLFTGGNTEAFF